This TCR beta chain was recorded in a study of OX40 agonist ivuxolimab in advanced cancers. Whole-study context: The dose-escalation cohort was approximately 81% male, with a mean age of 60 years, ranging about 23 to 80.

Data came from immunoSEQ multiplex PCR; TCRdb stores just in-frame clones and leaves some out. The sample has about 99,000 clones; over 75% are singletons. This CDR3 has 13 residues. Germline V gene data show CDR1 as SGHVS and CDR2 as FNYEAQ. V lost 4 bases and J lost 7, with 11 bases in between. This chain uses TRBV7-6 with TRBJ1-5, with D possibly being TRBD1 (5 bases). Here the sequenced sample was CD4+ or CD8+ T cells sorted from blood, taken in a trial of the OX40 agonist ivuxolimab. This sequence originates from an adult with an advanced solid tumor such as melanoma, head and neck, liver or kidney cancer. The CDR3 region has the DNA TGTGCCAGCAGCTGGTCAGGGAGGCAGCCCCAGCATTTT. Protein: CASSWSGRQPQHF.